These T cell receptor beta chains were read from a single sample in a study of regulatory T cells in long-lasting Graves disease. TCRdb reprocessed the multiplex PCR reads via MiXCR and lists one record per CDR3 protein. The sample has more than 300,000 distinct CDR3 sequences; around 11% are singletons. The data also belong to a second study, concerning T cells in Graves' hyperthyroidism and ophthalmopathy.

Sequencing used peripheral blood mononuclear cells (PBMCs), obtained at new diagnosis, from a patient treated with antithyroid drugs. The receptors were sampled from a woman aged 18-30 years with Graves disease. CDR3s include the opening cysteine and the closing phenylalanine or tryptophan. Each record gives: CDR3 DNA, CDR3 protein, clone size, D gene, V gene, J gene, CDR3 length. A D gene is named only where the DNA matches it firmly. Size is stated for part of the rows, as once, few or many counts, or as a class when the clone is expanded.

DNA: TGTGCCAGCGAGGGACTAGCGGGAGGGTACGGCGAGCAGTACTTC; CDR3: CASEGLAGGYGEQYF; size: many; D: TRBD2; V: TRBV30; J: TRBJ2-7; length: 15
DNA: TGTGCCAGCAGCCAAGAAGCCCGGAAGCCCGGGGAGCTGTTTTTT; CDR3: CASSQEARKPGELFF; size: .; D: .; V: TRBV3-1; J: TRBJ2-2; length: 15
DNA: TGTGCCAGCAGCGGGGCTGGATTGTCAGGAAACACCATATATTTT; CDR3: CASSGAGLSGNTIYF; size: .; D: .; V: TRBV9; J: TRBJ1-3; length: 15
DNA: TGTGCCATCAGTGGCAAACTAAGGGGATCGGGACTAGCGAGCGCGAACACCGGGGAGCTGTTTTTT; CDR3: CAISGKLRGSGLASANTGELFF; size: few; D: TRBD2; V: TRBV10-3; J: TRBJ2-2; length: 22
DNA: TGTGCCTCCTGCGTAGCCCCGAACACTGAAGCTTTCTTT; CDR3: CASCVAPNTEAFF; size: few; D: .; V: TRBV10-3; J: TRBJ1-1; length: 13
DNA: TGTGCCAGCACCTACAGGGCCCCAAGCGTAAAAGGCTCGGGCTACACCTTC; CDR3: CASTYRAPSVKGSGYTF; size: many; D: .; V: TRBV27; J: TRBJ1-2; length: 17
DNA: TGTGCCAGCAGCTTAGACGGGGGCGTCAACTACGAGCAGTACTTC; CDR3: CASSLDGGVNYEQYF; size: many; D: .; V: TRBV13; J: TRBJ2-7; length: 15
DNA: TGCAGTGCTAGAGATCTTGAGGCGCAGCCCCAGCATTTT; CDR3: CSARDLEAQPQHF; size: many; D: .; V: TRBV20-1; J: TRBJ1-5; length: 13
DNA: TGTGCCAGCTCACCCTCCCGACAGGGGGCAGATAATGAGCAGTTCTTC; CDR3: CASSPSRQGADNEQFF; size: many; D: TRBD1; V: TRBV18; J: TRBJ2-1; length: 16
DNA: TGCAGCGTTGAATTAAGAGCGGCCGGGACTAGCGGGAGGGGAGAGTCTGCAGATACGCAGTATTTT; CDR3: CSVELRAAGTSGRGESADTQYF; size: many; D: TRBD2; V: TRBV29-1; J: TRBJ2-3; length: 22
DNA: TGCGCCAGCAGCTTAGCAAGACAGGGGGGGACCCAGTACTTC; CDR3: CASSLARQGGTQYF; size: few; D: TRBD1; V: TRBV5-1; J: TRBJ2-5; length: 14